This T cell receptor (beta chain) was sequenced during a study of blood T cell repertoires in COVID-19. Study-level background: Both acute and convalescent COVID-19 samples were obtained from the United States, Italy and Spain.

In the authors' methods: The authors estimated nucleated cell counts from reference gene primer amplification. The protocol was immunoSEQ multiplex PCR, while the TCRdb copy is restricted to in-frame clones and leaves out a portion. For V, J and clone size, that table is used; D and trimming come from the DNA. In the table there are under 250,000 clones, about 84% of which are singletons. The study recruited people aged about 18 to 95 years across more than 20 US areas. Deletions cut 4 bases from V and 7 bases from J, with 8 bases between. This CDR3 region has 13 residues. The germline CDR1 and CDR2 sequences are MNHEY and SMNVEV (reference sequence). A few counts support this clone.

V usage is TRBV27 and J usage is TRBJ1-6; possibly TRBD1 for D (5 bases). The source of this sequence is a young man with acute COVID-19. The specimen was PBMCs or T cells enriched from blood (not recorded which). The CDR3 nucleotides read TGTGCCAGCAGTTCAGGGATAAATTCACCCCTCCACTTT. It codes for CASSSGINSPLHF.